Listed below are T cell receptor beta chains from one sample, sequenced in a study of shared clonotypes between healthy human individuals. TCRdb keeps only in-frame clones here, not all; method: immunoSEQ multiplex PCR. The table shows approximately 2.5 million clones, with around 94% occurring only once. Specimen: naive CD4+ T cells sorted from blood. The receptors come from a man between 18 and 29 years old in good health. Both conserved end residues are trimmed from each CDR3.

V gene: TRBV30
CDR3 protein: AWSWSGGSYEQY

V gene: TRBV14
CDR3 protein: ASSQGPPGGKY

V gene: TRBV30
CDR3 protein: AGGRPNSPLH

V gene: TRBV9
CDR3 protein: ASSVAVFPNNSPLH

V gene: TRBV5-8
CDR3 protein: ASSFGVGYEQY

V gene: TRBV27
CDR3 protein: ASTLAGGSTDTQY

V gene: TRBV6-5
CDR3 protein: ASSYSGLAGLYEQY

V gene: TRBV9
CDR3 protein: ASSSGGLGGYT

V gene: TRBV7-9
CDR3 protein: ASSLEDTGELF

V gene: TRBV15
CDR3 protein: ATSRDGEGAQY

V gene: TRBV15
CDR3 protein: ATSRPDRDEKLF

V gene: TRBV30
CDR3 protein: AWKSWGTLTNEKLF

V gene: TRBV18
CDR3 protein: ASSENLSEKLF

V gene: TRBV5-1
CDR3 protein: ASSLTLGGSEQY

V gene: TRBV29-1
CDR3 protein: SVEGKVEGRVDGYT

V gene: TRBV11-2
CDR3 protein: ASSLDGARGGYGYT

V gene: TRBV6-1
CDR3 protein: ASSELGYT

V gene: TRBV5-4
CDR3 protein: ASSRDYFRSDTQY

V gene: TRBV2
CDR3 protein: ASSVRLQSSYEQY

V gene: TRBV2
CDR3 protein: ASSEASGGARKTQY

V gene: TRBV6-5
CDR3 protein: ASSYSSGGSSDTQY

V gene: TRBV7-2
CDR3 protein: ASSLAGPGQETQY

V gene: TRBV30
CDR3 protein: AWSVQETDTQY

V gene: TRBV28
CDR3 protein: ASSGDPYEQY

V gene: TRBV5-4
CDR3 protein: ASSLPDRGETQY